This T cell receptor beta chain came from a study of cytotoxic CD8 clonotypes in ibrutinib-treated CLL. Study-level information: There were about 10 relapsed/refractory patients and approximately 16 treatment-naive patients, and roughly 18 were IGHV unmutated. On average, around 100,000 productive rearrangements and about 280,000 productive templates per sample. General study points: The study found baseline clonality above age-matched healthy donors, tracking circulating CD8+ T-cell counts.

Notes on this clone: Its specificity is unknown.

TCRdb's copy holds only in-frame clones and misses some; the assay was immunoSEQ multiplex PCR. The table has about 80,000 clones, roughly 77% seen once. CDR3 length: 17 residues. Trimming took 5 bases from V and 1 from J; bases not matched to a gene: 9. The germline V gene has CDR1 MDHEN and CDR2 SYDVKM. Sample: PBMCs, taken after 12 months of ibrutinib treatment. This sequence originates from a human donor with chronic lymphocytic leukemia. The V gene is TRBV28, the J gene TRBJ2-7, with 12 bases that match TRBD2. CDR3 residues: CASSHPLGTSGSYEQYF. CDR3 DNA sequence: TGTGCCAGCAGTCACCCTTTGGGGACTAGCGGGTCCTACGAGCAGTACTTC.